The 25 T cell receptor beta chains below were found in one sample sequenced in a study of T cell clonality in common variable immunodeficiency (dated by TCRdb to between 2014 and 2016). Library creation used the immunoSEQ multiplex PCR assay. Sourced from immuneACCESS, this table was stored by TCRdb with only in-frame sequences that have V and J called. A share of the clones is absent; for the studies checked, an unresolved V gene accounts for under half, and the remainder has no known explanation. The sample counts roughly 32,000 clones, each observed more than once. The top ten constitute about 9.9% of the sample. Sequenced sample: peripheral blood mononuclear cells. These receptors originate from a person between 18 and 70 years old in good health.

The CDR3 loop is CASRPRQGNQPQHF. The CDR3 bases that were read are TGTGCCAGCAGGCCTCGCCAGGGCAATCAGCCC. This chain links TRBV6-2 or TRBV6-3 with TRBJ1-5; no firm D call. Read coverage stops 3 residues before the CDR3 terminus; the germline J gene supplies the remainder. V lost 6 bases to trimming and J lost 2 bases, with 11 bases between them. The CDR3 runs 14 residues. Germline lookup yields CDR1 MNHEY and CDR2 SVGEGT.

On this clone itself: The DNA ends 3 residues before the CDR3 does, and the rest of the CDR3 is filled in from the germline J gene. The rearrangement uses TRBV7-9 and TRBJ2-3, with 9 bases fitting TRBD1. Germline CDR1 and CDR2: SEHNR and FQNEAQ (reference sequence). This CDR3 is 15 amino acids long. The CDR3 bases that were read are TGTGCCAGCAGCTTGGACAGGGGAAGCAATCAGCCG. Translation gives CASSLDRGSNQP. From start to end, the CDR3 is CASSLDRGSNQPQYF.

This clone has a count of ten or more. The CDR3 end lies 3 residues beyond the end of the read and is filled in from the germline J gene. J is TRBJ2-1 and V is TRBV4-2, with D tentatively TRBD2 (6 bases). The ends were cut back, 5 bases at V and 3 bases at J, with 14 bases in the middle. Germline CDR1 reads LGHNA; CDR2 reads YNFKEQ. The CDR3 length is 15 residues. The CDR3 DNA, read in part, is TGTGCCAGCAGCTACACTAGCTCAGACTACAATGAG. It specifies CASSYTSSDYNE. The CDR3 in full is CASSYTSSDYNEQFF.

This clone has more than one count but fewer than ten. The observed sequence ends 3 residues before the CDR3 terminus, with the missing tail filled in from the germline J gene. The chain carries TRBV7-2 and TRBJ1-2, with D possibly matching TRBD1 (5 bases). The V gene lost 5 bases and the J gene lost 2 bases, with 9 bases spanning the gap. The CDR3 is made up of 13 amino acids. In germline, CDR1 is SGHTA, CDR2 FQGNSA. The sequenced CDR3 bases are TGTGCCAGCAGCCCCAGACAGAACTATGGC. This sequence encodes CASSPRQNYG. The whole CDR3 is CASSPRQNYGYTF.

This clone was detected many times. The read gets to within 3 residues of the CDR3 end, and the germline J gene fills in the rest. The chain combines TRBV13 with TRBJ2-1; the match to TRBD2 covers 7 bases. In germline, CDR1 is PRHDT, CDR2 FYEKMQ (reference sequence). This CDR3 is built from 14 residues. Losses at the gene ends were 5 bases for V and 4 bases for J; bases not matched to a gene: 5. CDR3 sequence: CASSRRDYYNEQFF. The CDR3 bases that were read are TGTGCCAGCAGCCGCCGGGACTATTACAATGAG. Full variable domain (rest looked up from reference TRBV13 and TRBJ2-1): AAGVIQSPRHLIKEKRETATLKCYPIPRHDTVYWYQQGPGQDPQFLISFYEKMQSDKGSIPDRFSAQQFSDYHSELNMSSLELGDSALYFCASSRRDYYNEQFFGPGTRLTVL.

This clone was counted at least ten times. The part of the CDR3 DNA that was read is TGTGCCATCAGTGAGGGACTAGCGGCCATTTACAATGAG. Its protein is CAISEGLAAIYNE. The CDR3, in full, reads CAISEGLAAIYNEQFF. The V and J genes are TRBV10-3 and TRBJ2-1; 10 nucleotides line up with TRBD2. The CDR3 end falls 3 residues outside the read, so it is completed with the germline J gene. Germline CDR1 and CDR2: ENHRY and SYGVKD. After removal of 2 bases from V and 4 bases from J, the junction contained 5 bases not matched to a gene. CDR3 length: 16 residues.

This clone appeared many times. The sequence runs out 3 residues before the end of the CDR3; the remainder is reconstructed from the germline J gene. The chain carries TRBV5-1 and TRBJ2-3; D gene uncertain. V lost 6 bases to trimming and J lost 4 bases, with 12 bases between them. Germline V gives CDR1 SGHRS, CDR2 YFSETQ. The CDR3 totals 13 residues. The sequenced part of the CDR3 DNA is TGCGCCAGCAAACTAATTGGCGCAGATACG. Translation gives CASKLIGADT. The complete CDR3 reads CASKLIGADTQYF.

This clone occurred many times. The read ends 3 residues early relative to the CDR3; the germline J gene fills the gap. V gene TRBV18 combines with J gene TRBJ2-3; 10 nucleotides line up with TRBD1. CDR3 size: 15 residues. The V gene end was trimmed by 6 bases and the J gene end by 6 bases; junction bases not matched to a gene: 9. Germline V gene lookup returns CDR1 KGHSH and CDR2 LQKENI. CDR3 protein: CASSQSRDRGDTQYF. The sequenced part of the CDR3 DNA is TGTGCCAGCTCCCAGAGCCGGGACAGGGGTGATACG.

This clone appeared many times. The CDR3 end lies 3 residues beyond the end of the read and is filled in from the germline J gene. J is TRBJ1-6 and V is TRBV5-4; 8 bases map to TRBD1. Germline V lookup: CDR1 SGHNT, CDR2 YYREEE (reference sequence). There are 13 residues in the CDR3. The trim removed 4 bases at V and 10 bases at J, leaving 4 bases unmatched. The sequenced CDR3 bases are TGTGCCAGCAGCCCTACAGGGGGATCACCC. Translated: CASSPTGGSP. In full, the CDR3 reads CASSPTGGSPLHF. Based on the CDR3 plus reference TRBV5-4 and TRBJ1-6, the full variable domain is ETGVTQSPTHLIKTRGQQVTLRCSSQSGHNTVSWYQQALGQGPQFIFQYYREEENGRGNFPPRFSGLQFPNYSSELNVNALELDDSALYLCASSPTGGSPLHFGNGTRLTVT.

This clone has at least ten counts. The sequence runs out 3 residues before the end of the CDR3; the remainder is reconstructed from the germline J gene. V gene TRBV30 combines with J gene TRBJ1-2, with D perhaps matching TRBD1 (5 bases). V dropped 2 bases and J dropped 4 bases, with 8 bases sitting between them. The CDR3 is 12 amino acids. From germline, CDR1 is GTSNPN and CDR2 SVGIG (reference sequence). The CDR3 is CAWSWGGYGYTF. The covered CDR3 bases are TGTGCCTGGAGTTGGGGGGGCTATGGC. Full variable domain (missing parts from reference TRBV30 and TRBJ1-2): SQTIHQWPATLVQPVGSPLSLECTVEGTSNPNLYWYRQAAGRGLQLLFYSVGIGQISSEVPQNLSASRPQDRQFILSSKKLLLSDSGFYLCAWSWGGYGYTFGSGTRLTVV.

Many counts were recorded for this clone. CDR3: CASSQGFSYEQYF. The sequenced CDR3 bases are TGTGCCAGCAGCCAGGGGTTTTCCTACGAG. The genes are TRBV5-4 and TRBJ2-7; TRBD1 is a possible D gene (6 bases). The read gets to within 3 residues of the CDR3 end, and the germline J gene fills in the rest. The ends were cut back, 4 bases at V and 1 base at J, with 9 bases in the middle. The germline CDR1 and CDR2 sequences are SGHNT and YYREEE (reference sequence). The CDR3 extends over 13 amino acids.

This clone has ten or more counts. With the read ending 3 residues before the CDR3 end, the germline J gene is used to fill in that end. The rearrangement joins TRBV12-3 or TRBV12-4 to TRBJ2-5, with D possibly TRBD2 on 6 matching bases. There are 16 residues in the CDR3. Trimming took 4 bases from V and 2 from J, leaving 17 bases between them. The CDR3 DNA, read in part, is TGTGCCAGCAGTTCCGTCGGGGTGGCGGGGCAAGAGACC. As protein: CASSSVGVAGQET. The whole CDR3 protein is CASSSVGVAGQETQYF.

This clone was seen ten or more times. The CDR3 end lies 3 residues beyond the end of the read and is filled in from the germline J gene. J is TRBJ2-1 and V is TRBV4-1; 7 positions agree with TRBD2. CDR3 size: 16 residues. The V and J ends lost 1 base and 5 bases, in that order; junction bases with no gene match: 8. Germline values: CDR1 MGHRA, CDR2 YSYEKL. CDR3 amino acids: CASSQVGLAVNNEQFF. The sequenced CDR3 bases are TGCGCCAGCAGCCAAGTGGGCCTAGCGGTAAACAATGAG.

This clone was seen at least ten times. Coverage ceases 3 residues before the CDR3 finishes, and the germline J gene fills in the end. The chain links TRBV4-1 to TRBJ2-7; 9 bases are shared with TRBD2. Looked up from germline, CDR1 is MGHRA and CDR2 is YSYEKL. Trimming removed 0 bases from V and 0 bases from J; junction bases left unmatched: 3. The length of the CDR3 is 16 residues. CDR3 bases read: TGCGCCAGCAGCCAAGATCAGCGGGAGGTCTCCTACGAG. Translating gives CASSQDQREVSYE. The entire CDR3 protein is CASSQDQREVSYEQYF.

This clone has a count of ten or more. The CDR3 extends 3 residues past the end of the read, so its final part is completed from the germline J gene. This chain connects TRBV20-1 to TRBJ2-1; D unclear. The V end lost 5 bases, the J end lost 8 bases, and 19 bases lay between the germline ends. The length of the CDR3 is 14 residues. Germline CDR1 DFQATT, CDR2 SNEGSKA (reference sequence). The sequenced CDR3 bases are TGCAGTGCTTCAACTCCTACCTACGTGGATGAG. Translated: CSASTPTYVDE. The entire CDR3 reads CSASTPTYVDEQFF.

This clone has a count of ten or more. Read data end 3 residues before the CDR3 end; the end is taken from the germline J gene. The V gene is TRBV30, the J gene TRBJ2-6, with a possible D match to TRBD1 (6 bases). The germline V gene encodes CDR1 GTSNPN and CDR2 SVGIG (reference sequence). The CDR3 is made up of 16 amino acids. CDR3 DNA (partial): TGTGCGGGCACCAGGGGTTACGGCTCTGGGGCCAACGTC. It translates to CAGTRGYGSGANV. The complete CDR3 sequence is CAGTRGYGSGANVLTF.

This clone occurred a few times. Read sequence stops 3 residues before the CDR3 end, and the germline J gene provides the missing end. This chain connects TRBV19 to TRBJ1-2; D is uncertain. Germline V gives CDR1 LNHDA, CDR2 SQIVND (reference sequence). This CDR3 is built from 14 residues. The DNA read from the CDR3 is TGTGCCAGTAGTAGGAGTTCCACCACAGATACC. Its translation: CASSRSSTTDT. The whole CDR3 protein reads CASSRSSTTDTYTF.

This clone occurred many times. The DNA ends 3 residues before the CDR3 does, and the rest of the CDR3 is filled in from the germline J gene. This chain joins TRBV5-5 and TRBJ2-7, with D maybe TRBD1 (6 bases). The V end lost 2 bases, the J end lost 0 bases, and 9 bases lay between the germline ends. This CDR3 contains 14 residues. Per germline, CDR1 SGHKS and CDR2 YYEKEE (reference sequence). CDR3 region: CASSFQGHSYEQYF. The DNA read from the CDR3 is TGTGCCAGCAGCTTTCAGGGGCACTCCTACGAG.

At least ten counts were recorded for this clone. Here the CDR3 reads CASSSGGLSNTEAFF. CDR3 DNA (partial): TGTGCCAGCAGCTCTGGGGGACTGTCGAACACTGAA. The genes are TRBV7-9 and TRBJ1-1, with D perhaps matching TRBD1 (5 bases). From the germline J gene comes the end of the CDR3, since the read stops 3 residues before it. The CDR3 contains 15 residues. Trimming removed 4 bases from V and 1 base from J, with 13 bases in between. The germline CDR1 and CDR2 sequences are SEHNR and FQNEAQ (reference sequence). Filled out from reference TRBV7-9 and TRBJ1-1, the complete variable domain reads DTGVSQNPRHKITKRGQNVTFRCDPISEHNRLYWYRQTLGQGPEFLTYFQNEAQLEKSRLLSDRFSAERPKGSFSTLEIQRTEQGDSAMYLCASSSGGLSNTEAFFGQGTRLTVV.

This clone was counted at least ten times. From the germline J gene comes the end of the CDR3, since the read stops 3 residues before it. The rearrangement links TRBV20-1 to TRBJ2-5; TRBD1 might be the D (7 bases). The CDR3 sequence is 13 residues long. Trimming removed 5 bases at V and 5 bases at J, with 15 bases between. Germline V gene sequence: CDR1 DFQATT, CDR2 SNEGSKA (reference sequence). CDR3 in amino acids: CSAPGGLPETQYF. CDR3 DNA (partial): TGCAGTGCTCCAGGGGGGTTGCCGGAGACC.

This clone has a count of ten or more. The read falls 3 residues short of the CDR3 end, and the missing part is taken from the germline J gene. V and J are TRBV30 and TRBJ1-1; D is unresolved. The CDR3 totals 12 residues. Germline V gives CDR1 GTSNPN, CDR2 SVGIG (reference sequence). Trimming shortened V by 0 bases and J by 6 bases, and 8 bases separated the two germline ends. The CDR3 protein is CAWSVSRPEAFF. The CDR3 DNA, read in part, is TGTGCCTGGAGTGTATCTAGGCCTGAA.

This clone came up a few times. The read ends 3 residues before the CDR3 terminus; that terminus is restored from the germline J gene. The chain couples TRBV7-3 to TRBJ2-5; 7 bases fit TRBD2. V was pared by 5 bases and J by 5 bases, with 14 bases of the junction left unmatched. This CDR3 is 16 amino acids long. CDR1 SGHTA and CDR2 FQGTGA come from the germline V gene. The CDR3 here is CASSPGSGRAGETQYF. CDR3 DNA (partial): TGTGCCAGCAGCCCGGGGTCGGGGAGGGCCGGGGAGACC.

Comment on this clone: The CDR3 extends 3 residues past the end of the read, so its final part is completed from the germline J gene. The rearrangement uses TRBV11-2 and TRBJ2-7, with a tentative D call TRBD1 (6 bases). The CDR3 is 14 amino acids. Trimming pared 1 base from V and 3 bases from J, leaving 10 bases between. Germline V lookup: CDR1 SGHAT, CDR2 FQNNGV. The CDR3 bases that were read are TGTGCCAGCAGCTTAGGGACAGCGGTCTACGAG. Translation gives CASSLGTAVYE. The entire CDR3 reads CASSLGTAVYEQYF. The full variable domain, rest sourced from reference TRBV11-2 and TRBJ2-7, is EAGVAQSPRYKIIEKRQSVAFWCNPISGHATLYWYQQILGQGPKLLIQFQNNGVVDDSQLPKDRFSAERLKGVDSTLKIQPAKLEDSAVYLCASSLGTAVYEQYFGPGTRLTVT.

Only a few counts were recorded for this clone. From the germline J gene comes the end of the CDR3, since the read stops 3 residues before it. This chain uses TRBV7-9 with TRBJ1-1, with 9 bases lining up with TRBD1. The CDR3 is 15 amino acids. Per germline, CDR1 SEHNR and CDR2 FQNEAQ (reference sequence). CDR3 DNA (partial): TGTGCCAGCAGCTTCCAACAGGGGGCGGGGGAGACA. Its protein product is CASSFQQGAGET. The CDR3 in its entirety is CASSFQQGAGETAFF.

This clone was detected many times. With the read ending 3 residues before the CDR3 end, the germline J gene is used to fill in that end. V gene TRBV7-2 combines with J gene TRBJ2-7; D uncertain. V was cut by 4 bases and J by 2 bases, with 3 bases left in between. CDR1 and CDR2 (germline): SGHTA, FQGNSA. This CDR3 spans 11 amino acids. The CDR3 spells CASSYTYEQYF. Partial CDR3 DNA: TGTGCCAGCAGCTATACCTACGAG. The variable domain in full, completed from reference TRBV7-2 and TRBJ2-7, reads GAGVSQSPSNKVTEKGKDVELRCDPISGHTALYWYRQSLGQGLEFLIYFQGNSAPDKSGLPSDRFSAERTGGSVSTLTIQRTQQEDSAVYLCASSYTYEQYFGPGTRLTVT.